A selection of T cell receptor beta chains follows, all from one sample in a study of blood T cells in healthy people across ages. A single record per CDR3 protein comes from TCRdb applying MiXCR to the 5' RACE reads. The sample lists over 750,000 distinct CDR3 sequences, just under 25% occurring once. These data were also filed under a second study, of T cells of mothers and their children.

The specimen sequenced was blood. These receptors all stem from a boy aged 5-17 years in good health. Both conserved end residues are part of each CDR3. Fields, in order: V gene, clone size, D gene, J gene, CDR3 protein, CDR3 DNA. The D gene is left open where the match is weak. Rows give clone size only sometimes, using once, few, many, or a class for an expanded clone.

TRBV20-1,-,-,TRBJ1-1,CSTGTSNMNTEAFF,TGCAGCACCGGGACATCTAACATGAACACTGAAGCTTTCTTT
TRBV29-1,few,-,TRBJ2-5,CSVRDETQYF,TGCAGCGTTCGCGATGAGACCCAGTACTTC
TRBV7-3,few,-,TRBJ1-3,CASSFYRDPNSGNTIYF,TGTGCCAGCAGCTTTTACCGGGACCCCAACTCTGGAAACACCATATATTTT
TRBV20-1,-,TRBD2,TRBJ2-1,CSSRPLAAYNEQFF,TGCAGCTCCCGACCTCTAGCGGCGTACAATGAGCAGTTCTTC
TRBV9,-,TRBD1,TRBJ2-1,CASSGRTGEGEQFF,TGTGCCAGCAGCGGACGTACAGGGGAAGGTGAGCAGTTCTTC
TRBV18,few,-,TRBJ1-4,CASSFDGRAEKLFF,TGTGCCAGCTCATTCGACGGGAGGGCCGAAAAACTGTTTTTT
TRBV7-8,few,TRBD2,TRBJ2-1,CASSLMVAGGTPYNEQFF,TGTGCCAGCAGCTTAATGGTAGCGGGAGGGACACCCTACAATGAGCAGTTCTTC
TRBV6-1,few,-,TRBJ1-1,CASTLLGNEAFF,TGTGCCAGCACCCTCCTGGGGAATGAAGCTTTCTTT
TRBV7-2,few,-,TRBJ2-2,CASRIRGGANTGELFF,TGTGCCAGCCGTATTCGGGGCGGTGCGAACACCGGGGAGCTGTTTTTT
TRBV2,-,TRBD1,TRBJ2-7,CASSGFGTESYEQYF,TGTGCCAGCAGTGGATTCGGGACAGAGTCCTACGAGCAGTACTTC
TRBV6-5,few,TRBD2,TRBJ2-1,CASREAGKISEQFF,TGTGCCAGCAGGGAAGCGGGAAAGATTAGTGAGCAGTTCTTC
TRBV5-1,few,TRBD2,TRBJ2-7,CASSSEPSSGDLSYEQYF,TGCGCCAGCAGCTCGGAGCCCTCTAGCGGGGACCTCTCCTACGAGCAGTACTTC
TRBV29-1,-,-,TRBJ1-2,CSVKAGIGGYTF,TGCAGCGTCAAAGCGGGAATTGGTGGCTACACCTTC
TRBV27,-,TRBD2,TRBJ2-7,CASSPGAGGAYEQYF,TGTGCCAGCAGTCCCGGGGCGGGGGGGGCCTACGAGCAGTACTTC
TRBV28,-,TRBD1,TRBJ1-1,CASSLGDRETEAFF,TGTGCCAGCAGTTTAGGGGACAGGGAGACTGAAGCTTTCTTT
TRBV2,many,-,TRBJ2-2,CASSEVQIRELFF,TGTGCCAGCAGTGAAGTACAGATCCGGGAGCTGTTTTTT
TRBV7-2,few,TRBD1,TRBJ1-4,CASSLRGRNEKLFF,TGTGCCAGCAGCTTAAGGGGGCGTAATGAAAAACTGTTTTTT
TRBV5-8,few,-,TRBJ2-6,CASSFNGGTAYSGANVLTF,TGTGCCAGCAGCTTTAATGGAGGGACAGCGTACTCTGGGGCCAACGTCCTGACTTTC
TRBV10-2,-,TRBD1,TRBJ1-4,CASSVGTGATLFF,TGCGCCAGCAGTGTCGGGACAGGAGCTACACTGTTTTTT
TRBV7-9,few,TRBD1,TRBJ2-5,CASSYDRGHFETQYF,TGTGCCAGCAGCTACGACAGGGGGCATTTCGAGACCCAGTACTTC
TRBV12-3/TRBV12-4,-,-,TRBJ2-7,CASSIRGGGIYEQYF,TGTGCCAGCAGCATACGTGGCGGAGGGATCTACGAGCAGTACTTC
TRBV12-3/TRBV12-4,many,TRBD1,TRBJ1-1,CASSLGTGDTEAFF,TGTGCCAGCAGTTTAGGGACAGGGGACACTGAAGCTTTCTTT
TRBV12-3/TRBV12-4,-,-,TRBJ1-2,CASSGKPNYGYTF,TGTGCCAGCAGTGGGAAGCCTAACTATGGCTACACCTTC